This record looks at one TCR beta chain sequence and its context. The antigen is not known. Relative to the germline gene, one junction end is altered; a read error may explain this. This same CDR3 is encoded by further DNA sequences in the sample. The repertoire was sequenced with immunoSEQ multiplex PCR; TCRdb's copy has only in-frame clones and lacks some. The sample contains fewer than 100,000 clones, about 85% of which appear only once. These data belong to a study of PD-1 blockade in mismatch repair-deficient tumors. Study in general: Patients had 12 mismatch repair-deficient cancer types and were previously treated and progressing.

General study results and limits: After pembrolizumab, tumor-resident clones rose rapidly, then generally contracted before radiologic responses.

Germline CDR1 SGDLS, CDR2 YYNGEE. The CDR3 runs to 15 residues. PCR or immunohistochemistry showed mismatch repair deficiency in every enrolled patient. TCRs were sequenced from three patients responding to pembrolizumab. The input for sequencing was peripheral blood, taken 12 weeks after starting pembrolizumab. This clonotype originated in an adult with mismatch repair-deficient cancer. The genes are TRBV9 and TRBJ2-5, with 9 bases matching TRBD2. This CDR3 reads CASSVISGRGETQYF. CDR3 coding DNA: TGCGCCAGCAGCGTGATTAGCGGGAGAGGGGAGACCCAGTACTTC.